Below, 16 T cell receptor beta chains from the same sample are listed, as sequenced in a study of technical replicates of blood from several donors. Sequenced by immunoSEQ multiplex PCR; TCRdb stores in-frame clones only, minus some. The table has 70,000 to 85,000 clones, over 85% seen once. The sequenced material came from T cells isolated from PBMCs. The receptors were gathered from a human donor in good health.

This clone has just one count. This chain joins TRBV5-4 and TRBJ1-2; 9 bases match TRBD1. V gave up 3 bases and J gave up 7 bases; unmatched junction bases: 10. This CDR3 region has 15 residues. Looked up from germline, CDR1 is SGHNT and CDR2 is YYREEE (reference sequence). DNA for the CDR3: TGTGCCAGCAGCTCGCCGGGACAGGGACAGGTTGGCTACACCTTC. Its protein product is CASSSPGQGQVGYTF.

This chain connects TRBV6-5 to TRBJ1-4; TRBD1 matches 7 bases. The CDR3 loop spans 14 amino acids. Germline values: CDR1 MNHEY, CDR2 SVGAGI. Trimming took 4 bases from V and 8 from J; bases not matched to a gene: 7. CDR3 region: CASSSRQGVEKLFF. In nucleotides, the CDR3 is TGTGCCAGCAGTTCTCGGCAGGGGGTCGAAAAACTGTTTTTT.

The chain couples TRBV6-1 to TRBJ2-7; 7 nucleotides line up with TRBD2. The CDR3 length is 13 residues. With V trimmed by 10 bases and J by 2 bases, 8 bases remained unmatched. Germline V gene sequence: CDR1 MNHNS, CDR2 SASEGT. The CDR3 loop is CATSLAGTYEQYF. For the CDR3, the DNA is TGTGCCACTTCCTTAGCGGGTACCTACGAGCAGTACTTC.

The V and J genes are TRBV18 and TRBJ2-7, with 10 bases fitting TRBD1. The CDR3 spans 15 residues. Germline V gene lookup returns CDR1 KGHSH and CDR2 LQKENI. Losses at the gene ends were 5 bases for V and 2 bases for J; bases not matched to a gene: 6. The CDR3 DNA follows: TGTGCCAGCTCAGAAGGACAGGGGGGGACCTACGAGCAGTACTTC. Amino acids: CASSEGQGGTYEQYF. The variable domain in full, with the rest retrieved from reference TRBV18 and TRBJ2-7, is NAGVMQNPRHLVRRRGQEARLRCSPMKGHSHVYWYRQLPEEGLKFMVYLQKENIIDESGMPKERFSAEFPKEGPSILRIQQVVRGDSAAYFCASSEGQGGTYEQYFGPGTRLTVT.

This clone was seen only once. This sequence joins TRBV2 and TRBJ2-2, with 11 positions matching TRBD2. The CDR3 has 15 residues. CDR1 is SNHLY and CDR2 is FYNNEI in the germline V gene. V lost 4 bases to trimming and J lost 4 bases; unmatched junction nucleotides: 2. The DNA of the CDR3 is TGTGCCAGCAGTGGGGGACTAGCGGCCACCGGGGAGCTGTTTTTT. This sequence encodes CASSGGLAATGELFF.

The chain combines TRBV19 with TRBJ2-3, with 13 nucleotides matching TRBD2. Per the germline V gene, CDR1 is LNHDA and CDR2 is SQIVND (reference sequence). The CDR3 loop spans 17 amino acids. The ends lost 0 bases at V and 5 bases at J; junction bases unmatched: 5. CDR3 in DNA: TGTGCCAGTAGTATAGAGAGACTAGCGGGAGGCGTAGATACGCAGTATTTT. Protein: CASSIERLAGGVDTQYF.

This rearrangement joins TRBV7-2 to TRBJ2-2, with D perhaps TRBD1 (5 bases). This CDR3 comprises 15 residues. The ends were cut back, 1 base at V and 4 bases at J, with 10 bases in the middle. Germline assignment: CDR1 SGHTA and CDR2 FQGNSA. CDR3 bases: TGTGCCAGCAGCTTAGAAGGCAGGGTCACCGGGGAGCTGTTTTTT. Protein: CASSLEGRVTGELFF.

This clone came up once. The chain joins TRBV27 to TRBJ2-1, with 7 bases lining up with TRBD2. The J segment lost 3 bases and the V segment lost 6 bases, leaving 8 bases of the junction unmatched. The germline V gene has CDR1 MNHEY and CDR2 SMNVEV (reference sequence). The CDR3 is made up of 15 amino acids. CDR3 loop: CASSIWLADYNEQFF. Written as DNA, the CDR3 is TGTGCCAGCAGCATCTGGCTAGCGGACTACAATGAGCAGTTCTTC.

The genes are TRBV28 and TRBJ2-1; TRBD1 might be the D (6 bases). The length of the CDR3 is 15 residues. The germline CDR1 and CDR2 sequences are MDHEN and SYDVKM. V lost 7 bases and J 5 bases, leaving 18 bases between the germline ends. CDR3 residues: CASTYRQDPDNEQFF. CDR3 DNA sequence: TGTGCCAGCACCTATAGACAGGATCCCGACAATGAGCAGTTCTTC.

V gene TRBV28 combines with J gene TRBJ1-5; the D is unclear. From germline, CDR1 is MDHEN and CDR2 SYDVKM. This CDR3 region has 11 residues. V lost 6 bases, J lost 7 bases, and 7 bases lay in between. The CDR3 loop is CASSLTQPQHF. Here the CDR3 DNA reads TGTGCCAGCAGCTTAACACAGCCCCAGCATTTT.

The chain has TRBV2 and TRBJ1-1; D unresolved. Trimming stripped 6 bases from V and 5 bases from J, with 13 bases between. This CDR3 contains 13 residues. Germline V CDR1 and CDR2: SNHLY, FYNNEI. CDR3 in amino acids: CASRGDGGTEAFF. The CDR3 DNA is TGTGCCAGCAGAGGAGACGGAGGAACTGAAGCTTTCTTT.

The chain employs TRBV30 and TRBJ1-1; 8 bases agree with TRBD1. Trimming at V came to 4 bases and at J to 5 bases, leaving 6 bases not matched to a gene. The V gene's germline CDR1 is GTSNPN and CDR2 SVGIG (reference sequence). The CDR3 loop spans 13 amino acids. The CDR3 bases are TGTGCCTGGATAACAGGGGGGGGGACTGAAGCTTTCTTT. It yields the protein CAWITGGGTEAFF.

Here the CDR3 reads CASSQDRRLAGVEFF. The DNA for the CDR3 is TGCGCCAGCAGCCAAGATCGAAGACTAGCGGGAGTGGAGTTCTTC. J is TRBJ2-1 and V is TRBV4-3; 12 bases are a match to TRBD2. The CDR3 spans 15 residues. CDR1 and CDR2 (germline): LGHNA, YSLEER. J was trimmed by 14 bases and V by 0 bases; bases with no gene match: 8.

This clone showed up just once. The chain has TRBV9 and TRBJ2-7, with 7 bases fitting TRBD2. The V gene end was trimmed by 0 bases and the J gene end by 5 bases; junction bases not matched to a gene: 8. Germline V gene data show CDR1 as SGDLS and CDR2 as YYNGEE. This CDR3 has 15 amino acids. The CDR3 here is CASSVEGGSLNEQYF. The CDR3 DNA reads TGTGCCAGCAGCGTAGAGGGCGGGAGCCTAAACGAGCAGTACTTC.

Only one count was recorded for this clone. V usage is TRBV19 and J usage is TRBJ1-4; a weak D match, TRBD1 (6 bases). Germline V CDR1 and CDR2: LNHDA, SQIVND (reference sequence). Trimming cost V 6 bases and J 0 bases, with 11 bases left between them. The CDR3 spans 15 residues. CDR3 nucleotides: TGTGCCAGTAGGCTTACAGGGACAACTAATGAAAAACTGTTTTTT. This gives the protein CASRLTGTTNEKLFF. Using reference TRBV19 and TRBJ1-4 for the parts outside the CDR3, the full variable domain is DGGITQSPKYLFRKEGQNVTLSCEQNLNHDAMYWYRQDPGQGLRLIYYSQIVNDFQKGDIAEGYSVSREKKESFPLTVTSAQKNPTAFYLCASRLTGTTNEKLFFGSGTQLSVL.

The chain recombines TRBV2 with TRBJ2-1; D may be TRBD1 (8 bases). Germline loops: CDR1 SNHLY, CDR2 FYNNEI. Trimming shortened V by 6 bases and J by 8 bases, and 17 bases separated the two germline ends. CDR3 size: 14 residues. The CDR3 here is CASSLDRGGDEQFF. As DNA, the CDR3 is TGTGCCAGCAGCCTAGACAGGGGAGGGGATGAGCAGTTCTTC.